Following are 19 T cell receptor beta chains from one sample sequenced in a study of blood T cells in healthy people across ages. Using a J-beta primer mix together with a sample-barcoded 5' primer, a second PCR was run for 7 to 11 cycles. TCRdb analysed the 5' RACE reads with MiXCR anew, one entry per CDR3 protein. This table has about 1,600,000 distinct CDR3 sequences, roughly 45% appearing once. Sample: blood. The receptors here all came from a woman younger than 30 in good health.

CDR3 nucleotides: TGTGCCAGCAGTTACTGGACGGGGAGTGACTATGGCTACACCTTC. It specifies CASSYWTGSDYGYTF. The J gene is TRBJ1-2, the V gene TRBV6-6, with no clear D. The CDR3 spans 15 residues. V was clipped by 1 base and J by 3 bases, with 12 bases between them. Germline CDR1 is MNHNY and CDR2 is SVGAGI (reference sequence).

The chain uses TRBV3-1 and TRBJ2-3; TRBD2 is a possible D gene (5 bases). V gave up 1 base and J gave up 5 bases, with 7 bases separating them. Germline values: CDR1 LGHDT, CDR2 YNNKEL (reference sequence). This CDR3 comprises 13 residues. The CDR3 DNA reads as TGTGCCAGCAGCCAAGGTGAGGGAGATACGCAGTATTTT. Translation: CASSQGEGDTQYF.

On this clonotype: An end of the junction does not agree with germline; a read error may underlie this. CDR3 nucleotide sequence: TGCGCCAGCGGCTTGCGTCTAGCGGGAGAAGATGAGCAGTACTTC. Translation: CASGLRLAGEDEQYF. The gene calls are TRBV5-1 and TRBJ2-5, with 10 bases lining up with TRBD2. From germline, CDR1 is SGHRS and CDR2 YFSETQ. This CDR3 has 15 amino acids.

V is TRBV5-4 and J is TRBJ1-2; possible D gene TRBD1, 6 bases. Germline lookup yields CDR1 SGHNT and CDR2 YYREEE (reference sequence). The length of the CDR3 is 16 residues. Trimming took off 2 bases at V and 2 bases at J, with 16 bases between the two ends. In DNA, the CDR3 is TGTGCCAGCAGCTTCGGGACACCCTTGGGGAACTATGGCTACACCTTC. Translating gives CASSFGTPLGNYGYTF.

This chain joins TRBV5-1 and TRBJ1-1; 9 positions agree with TRBD1. Germline CDR1 reads SGHRS; CDR2 reads YFSETQ. Trimming at V came to 2 bases and at J to 5 bases, leaving 10 bases not matched to a gene. This CDR3 is 16 amino acids long. CDR3 sequence: CASSFTPGQGETEAFF. The DNA for the CDR3 is TGCGCCAGCAGCTTCACACCGGGACAGGGTGAAACTGAAGCTTTCTTT.

The chain is built from TRBV28 and TRBJ2-7; TRBD2 matches 10 bases. The CDR3 has 19 amino acids. V lost 5 bases to trimming and J lost 2 bases; unmatched junction nucleotides: 18. The germline gives CDR1 MDHEN, CDR2 SYDVKM. This CDR3 reads CASSVYLSPSGGRTYEQYF. CDR3 nucleotide sequence: TGTGCCAGCAGTGTTTACCTCTCTCCTAGCGGGGGCCGTACCTACGAGCAGTACTTC.

The chain is built from TRBV20-1 and TRBJ1-2, with D uncertain. The CDR3 has 13 residues. Germline lookup yields CDR1 DFQATT and CDR2 SNEGSKA (reference sequence). Between the trimmed V and J ends, which lost 0 bases and 11 bases, there was a span of 16 bases. CDR3 protein: CSARDGPGVGYTF. The CDR3 nucleotides are TGCAGTGCTAGAGATGGCCCCGGGGTTGGTTACACCTTC.

This clonotype was seen repeatedly, ten times or more. CDR3: CASSFDGLAGGTDTQYF. In DNA form, the CDR3 reads TGTGCCAGCAGTTTTGATGGGCTAGCGGGAGGGACAGATACGCAGTATTTT. The chain recombines TRBV6-5 with TRBJ2-3, with 12 bases that match TRBD2. Trimming at V came to 4 bases and at J to 3 bases, leaving 8 bases not matched to a gene. Germline V lookup: CDR1 MNHEY, CDR2 SVGAGI. This CDR3 is 17 amino acids long.

V is TRBV2 and J is TRBJ2-1; the match to TRBD1 covers 9 bases. This CDR3 region has 16 residues. V lost 3 bases and J lost 6; bases outside the gene matches: 9. Germline CDR1 is SNHLY and CDR2 is FYNNEI. CDR3 bases: TGTGCCAGCAGTGAGATTGGGACAGGGCCCAGCAATGAGCAGTTCTTC. It yields the protein CASSEIGTGPSNEQFF.

This chain joins TRBV7-3 and TRBJ2-2; 8 bases align to TRBD2. V trimming: 5 bases; J trimming: 2 bases; junction bases outside the gene matches: 13. Germline V gene data show CDR1 as SGHTA and CDR2 as FQGTGA. This CDR3 has 18 amino acids. CDR3 residues: CASSPGVWSGGNTGELFF. The CDR3 coding sequence is TGTGCCAGCAGCCCCGGGGTTTGGAGCGGGGGTAACACCGGGGAGCTGTTTTTT.

V and J are TRBV28 and TRBJ2-1; 7 positions match TRBD1. With 7 bases clipped from V and 7 bases from J, the junction kept 16 bases outside the gene matches. The CDR3 is made up of 16 amino acids. Germline CDR1 and CDR2: MDHEN and SYDVKM. CDR3 nucleotides: TGTGCCAGCATGGCTCCCGGACAGGCAGTGAGTAATGAGCAGTTCTTC. This codes for CASMAPGQAVSNEQFF.

The genes are TRBV20-1 and TRBJ1-4; D is uncertain. Deletions cut 5 bases from V and 6 bases from J, with 10 bases between. The length of the CDR3 is 12 residues. Germline V gene sequence: CDR1 DFQATT, CDR2 SNEGSKA (reference sequence). Written as DNA, the CDR3 is TGCAGTGCTTCAGTTGGACATGAAAAACTGTTTTTT. Protein: CSASVGHEKLFF.

This clonotype was seen only a few times. The junction shows a germline mismatch at one end, possibly a read error. The V call is TRBV5-1, the J call TRBJ2-1, with D hard to call. Germline V CDR1 and CDR2: SGHRS, YFSETQ. This CDR3 has 16 residues. As DNA, the CDR3 is TGCGCCAGCAGCTTGGTACCGGACGATTCCTTCAATGAGCAGTTCTTC. The encoded protein is CASSLVPDDSFNEQFF.

A word on this clonotype: One junction end does not reproduce the germline sequence, and a read error may be involved. This rearrangement joins TRBV5-1 to TRBJ1-5; TRBD1 agrees at 7 bases. Germline CDR1 is SGHRS and CDR2 is YFSETQ. The CDR3 is 16 amino acids. CDR3 in amino acids: CASSPGPGGGNQPQHF. CDR3 coding DNA: TGCGCCAGCAGCCCAGGACCCGGAGGGGGCAATCAGCCTCAGCATTTT.

The CDR3 protein is CASSVNSGISDTQYF. CDR3 DNA sequence: TGTGCCAGCAGCGTAAATAGCGGGATTTCAGATACGCAGTATTTT. The chain has TRBV6-1 and TRBJ2-3, with TRBD2 matching 8 bases. The CDR3 has 15 residues. Germline V lookup: CDR1 MNHNS, CDR2 SASEGT. The ends lost 6 bases at V and 4 bases at J; junction bases unmatched: 9.

This clonotype was counted at least ten times. The rearrangement uses TRBV25-1 and TRBJ2-7; the D gene is possibly TRBD1 (6 bases). V was trimmed by 6 bases and J by 1 base, leaving 10 bases between them. The germline gives CDR1 MGHDK, CDR2 SYGVNS. The CDR3 runs to 13 residues. DNA of the CDR3: TGTGCCAGCAGGGACGACAGGTCCTACGAGCAGTACTTC. Protein product: CASRDDRSYEQYF.

The chain carries TRBV7-6 and TRBJ1-2, with D possibly being TRBD1 (6 bases). Germline CDR1 and CDR2: SGHVS and FNYEAQ. The CDR3 contains 13 residues. V was clipped by 5 bases and J by 8 bases, with 15 bases between them. The CDR3 loop reads CASSKSGVDGYTF. DNA of the CDR3: TGTGCCAGCAGCAAGTCAGGGGTCGACGGCTACACCTTC. The whole variable domain, remainder taken from reference TRBV7-6 and TRBJ1-2, is GAGVSQSPRYKVTKRGQDVALRCDPISGHVSLYWYRQALGQGPEFLTYFNYEAQQDKSGLPNDRFSAERPEGSISTLTIQRTEQRDSAMYRCASSKSGVDGYTFGSGTRLTVV.

The chain combines TRBV28 with TRBJ2-7; D not resolved. The germline CDR1 and CDR2 sequences are MDHEN and SYDVKM. This CDR3 contains 14 residues. The germline V and J ends were trimmed by 5 bases and 6 bases, with 17 bases remaining between them. Here the CDR3 reads CASSVTGLFREQYF. The CDR3 nucleotides are TGTGCCAGCAGTGTGACGGGCCTCTTCCGCGAGCAGTACTTC.

This clonotype appeared a few times. This chain joins TRBV20-1 and TRBJ2-1, with 10 nucleotides matching TRBD2. The CDR3 runs 13 residues. Germline V gene data show CDR1 as DFQATT and CDR2 as SNEGSKA (reference sequence). CDR3 residues: CSLAGGAYNEQFF. The CDR3 coding sequence is TGCAGCTTAGCGGGGGGCGCCTACAATGAGCAGTTCTTC.